Listed below are T cell receptor beta chains from one sample, sequenced in a study of T cells in Graves' hyperthyroidism and ophthalmopathy. MiXCR, applied by TCRdb to the multiplex PCR reads, yields one record per CDR3 protein. The repertoire holds around 190,000 distinct CDR3 sequences, with 15% to 20% as singletons. The sequencing input was blood. These receptors came from a woman between 50 and 59 years old with Graves' hyperthyroidism. Both conserved end residues are part of each CDR3. The D gene is left open where the match is weak. The size entry is marked missing in some rows and otherwise reads once, few, many or a size class.

clone size | CDR3 length | J gene | D gene | V gene | CDR3 DNA | CDR3 protein
- | 12 | TRBJ2-7 | - | TRBV20-1 | TGCAGTGCCAGTGCCAGTATCTACGAGCAGTACTTC | CSASASIYEQYF
many | 12 | TRBJ1-2 | TRBD1 | TRBV28 | TGTGCCAGCAGCCCCGGACAGGGCAGGTACACCTTC | CASSPGQGRYTF
- | 19 | TRBJ2-3 | - | TRBV7-2 | TGTGCCAGCAGAAGTAAATCCGAGACAGTTCATGGGCTCACAGATACGCAGTATTTT | CASRSKSETVHGLTDTQYF
- | 15 | TRBJ1-1 | TRBD1 | TRBV7-6 | TGTGCCAGCAGCCCCTACAGGGGCGGGTTCCCTGAAGCTTTCTTT | CASSPYRGGFPEAFF
many | 13 | TRBJ1-5 | - | TRBV28 | TGTGCCAGCAGTTCCACCCTCCCGGGGCCCCAGCATTTT | CASSSTLPGPQHF
- | 11 | TRBJ2-5 | - | TRBV11-2 | TGTGCCAGCAGCCCAGACCAGACCCAGTACTTC | CASSPDQTQYF
- | 14 | TRBJ2-3 | - | TRBV5-1 | TGCGCCAGCAGCTTGAACCTACCAGAGGATACGCAGTATTTT | CASSLNLPEDTQYF
- | 18 | TRBJ2-6 | TRBD1 | TRBV7-2 | TGTGCCAGCAGCAGGCGGACAGGTTCCCGCTCTGGGGCCAACGTCCTGACTTTC | CASSRRTGSRSGANVLTF
few | 13 | TRBJ1-2 | - | TRBV5-5 | TGTGCCAGCAGCTTGGGTGGGGGCGGCGGCTACACCTTC | CASSLGGGGGYTF
few | 16 | TRBJ2-2 | TRBD2 | TRBV6-1 | TGTGCCAGCCGAACCCCTTTTAGCGGGGGGGCAGGGGAGCTGTTTTTT | CASRTPFSGGAGELFF
many | 16 | TRBJ2-1 | TRBD1 | TRBV28 | TGTGCCAGCAGGCCGGACAGGGCCTACGCCTACAATGAGCAGTTCTTC | CASRPDRAYAYNEQFF
many | 14 | TRBJ1-1 | TRBD1 | TRBV6-2/TRBV6-3 | TGTGCCAGCAGTGACCGGGACAGGGTATCTGAAGCTTTCTTT | CASSDRDRVSEAFF
many | 14 | TRBJ1-1 | - | TRBV5-1 | TGCGCCAGCAGCTCGTCGACAGGGAACACTGAAGCTTTCTTT | CASSSSTGNTEAFF
- | 15 | TRBJ1-1 | - | TRBV9 | TGTGCCAGCAGCGTAGGGGGGGCGGAAAACACTGAAGCTTTCTTT | CASSVGGAENTEAFF
- | 14 | TRBJ2-1 | TRBD1 | TRBV5-1 | TGCGCCAGCAGCTCCCGGGACAGGGGCGATGAGCAGTTCTTC | CASSSRDRGDEQFF
many | 13 | TRBJ2-2 | - | TRBV12-3/TRBV12-4 | TGTGCCAGCAGTCCCCGCAAGGGCGGGGAGCTGTTTTTT | CASSPRKGGELFF
many | 14 | TRBJ1-1 | - | TRBV9 | TGTGCCAGCAGCGACCGCGGGGGGCCCACTGAAGCTTTCTTT | CASSDRGGPTEAFF
many | 15 | TRBJ1-2 | TRBD1 | TRBV7-8 | TGTGCCAGCAGCTTAGGACAGGGAAGTAACTATGGCTACACCTTC | CASSLGQGSNYGYTF
many | 12 | TRBJ1-1 | - | TRBV29-1 | TGCAGCGTTGGGGAGGAGGGCACTGAAGCTTTCTTT | CSVGEEGTEAFF
many | 16 | TRBJ2-1 | TRBD2 | TRBV7-3 | TGTGCCAGCAGCTTAGTGTCGGGGGGGGGGTACAATGAGCAGTTCTTC | CASSLVSGGGYNEQFF
many | 14 | TRBJ2-1 | - | TRBV9 | TGTGCCAGCAGCCCGGGACTCGGGGACAATGAGCAGTTCTTC | CASSPGLGDNEQFF
many | 14 | TRBJ2-7 | TRBD1 | TRBV28 | TGTGCCAGCAGTCCACAGGGGGTCCCTTATGAGCAGTACTTC | CASSPQGVPYEQYF
once | 18 | TRBJ1-1 | - | TRBV5-6 | TGTGCCAGCAGCTTTGATGGACTTCTGGGGGGTGGGAACACTGAAACTCTCTTT | CASSFDGLLGGGNTETLF
many | 14 | TRBJ2-5 | - | TRBV19 | TGTGCCAGTAGGGGTTACGGCAGGGAGGAGACCCAGTACTTC | CASRGYGREETQYF
many | 11 | TRBJ2-7 | - | TRBV20-1 | TGCAGTGCTAGGAGGGCATACGAGCAGTACTTC | CSARRAYEQYF
many | 18 | TRBJ1-5 | - | TRBV6-1 | TGTGCCAGCAGTTCGTTGGGGGGAGGGAAATATAGCAATCAGCCCCAGCATTTT | CASSSLGGGKYSNQPQHF
- | 11 | TRBJ2-7 | - | TRBV6-5 | TGTGCCAGCATTTTCGGACGAGAGCAGTACTTC | CASIFGREQYF
many | 15 | TRBJ2-1 | - | TRBV20-1 | TGCAGTGCTAGCGCCGCTTGGGGTCAGGGAGGTGCTCAGTTCTTC | CSASAAWGQGGAQFF
many | 14 | TRBJ2-3 | - | TRBV11-2 | TGTGCCAGCAGAAAAGTAACTAGCACAGATACGCAGTATTTT | CASRKVTSTDTQYF
once | 15 | TRBJ2-1 | - | TRBV12-3/TRBV12-4 | TGTGCCAGCAGCTCGCTAGCGAGCTCCTACAATGAGCAGTTCTTC | CASSSLASSYNEQFF
many | 14 | TRBJ2-1 | TRBD1 | TRBV27 | TGTGCCAGCAGTGTTGGACAGGGTAACAATGAGCAGTTCTTC | CASSVGQGNNEQFF
- | 16 | TRBJ2-1 | TRBD1 | TRBV24-1 | TGTGCCACCAGTGATTTGCGGACAGGGGGATCCCATGAGCAGTTCTTC | CATSDLRTGGSHEQFF
many | 14 | TRBJ2-5 | - | TRBV13 | TGTGCCAGCAGCGCACAGGGAGTCCAAGAGACCCAGTACTTC | CASSAQGVQETQYF
many | 15 | TRBJ1-6 | - | TRBV28 | TGTGCCAGCAGTTCACAACCCCCGTTGCGTTCACCCCTCCACTTT | CASSSQPPLRSPLHF
many | 14 | TRBJ1-1 | - | TRBV3-1 | TGTGCCAGCAGGGGGTCACAAATGGGTACTGAAGCTTTCTTT | CASRGSQMGTEAFF
many | 12 | TRBJ2-2 | - | TRBV6-1 | TGTGCCAGCACCCAGGTAGCCGGGGAGCTGTTTTTT | CASTQVAGELFF
- | 15 | TRBJ1-1 | - | TRBV11-2 | TGTGCCAGCAGCTTTACTCGGACGGGGAACACTGAAGCTTTCTTT | CASSFTRTGNTEAFF
few | 17 | TRBJ1-6 | TRBD1 | TRBV6-1 | TGTGCCAGCAGCCCGGGACAGTTGAGCTCCTATAATTCACCCCTCCACTTT | CASSPGQLSSYNSPLHF
many | 15 | TRBJ1-2 | - | TRBV3-1 | TGTGCCAGCAGCCAAGGTGCCCCAGGTCCTTATGGCTACACCTTC | CASSQGAPGPYGYTF
many | 18 | TRBJ1-5 | - | TRBV14 | TGTGCCAGCAGCCAAGCGAGGGATCCGTCGGATAGCAATCAGCCCCAGCATTTT | CASSQARDPSDSNQPQHF
- | 16 | TRBJ2-7 | TRBD1 | TRBV28 | TGTGCCAGCAACAACTGGGGCGATGGGGGACAGAACGAGCAGTACTTC | CASNNWGDGGQNEQYF
many | 11 | TRBJ2-5 | - | TRBV2 | TGTGCCAGCAGACCTCAAGAGACCCAGTACTTC | CASRPQETQYF
many | 13 | TRBJ2-3 | - | TRBV6-1 | TGTGCCAGCAAAGGTTTTAGCACAGATACGCAGTATTTT | CASKGFSTDTQYF
many | 15 | TRBJ2-7 | - | TRBV7-2 | TGTGCCAGCACCGAAATGAGGGGAAGCTCCTACGAGCAGTACTTC | CASTEMRGSSYEQYF
many | 12 | TRBJ2-1 | - | TRBV4-2 | TGTGCCAGCAGCCAAGTGACGGATGAGCAGTTCTTC | CASSQVTDEQFF
many | 16 | TRBJ2-7 | TRBD1 | TRBV6-1 | TGTGCCAGCAGTGAGGGGGCCGGGACAGGGACATACGAGCAGTACTTC | CASSEGAGTGTYEQYF
many | 20 | TRBJ2-1 | TRBD2 | TRBV12-5 | TGTGCTAGTGGTTTGGTACAGAAATCTACTAGCGGGGGGGGCTACAATGAGCAGTTCTTC | CASGLVQKSTSGGGYNEQFF
- | 14 | TRBJ2-1 | - | TRBV12-3/TRBV12-4 | TGTGCCACCCTCCCGTGGCAGGGCGCAAATGAGCAGTTCTTC | CATLPWQGANEQFF
many | 13 | TRBJ2-7 | - | TRBV10-3 | TGTGCCATCAGGGGGAGGCTCTCCTACGAGCAGTACTTC | CAIRGRLSYEQYF
many | 17 | TRBJ2-1 | TRBD1 | TRBV5-6 | TGTGCCAGCAGCTACTTCTCCGGGACAGGGTTCTACAATGAGCAGTTCTTC | CASSYFSGTGFYNEQFF
many | 14 | TRBJ2-7 | TRBD1 | TRBV27 | TGTGCCAGCAGTGTCCTTGGGACAGGGGGTGAGCAGTACTTC | CASSVLGTGGEQYF
once | 17 | TRBJ2-7 | TRBD1 | TRBV4-2 | TGTGCCAGCAGCCAAGATTTTGGGACAGGGGGAATTTACGAGCAGTACTTC | CASSQDFGTGGIYEQYF
many | 15 | TRBJ2-2 | - | TRBV6-1 | TGTGCCAGCAGTGAATGGGCAGGGAACACCGGGGAGCTGTTTTTT | CASSEWAGNTGELFF
many | 16 | TRBJ2-1 | TRBD2 | TRBV20-1 | TGCAGTGCTCCGGGACTAGCGGGGGGGCGGTACAATGAGCAGTTCTTC | CSAPGLAGGRYNEQFF
many | 13 | TRBJ2-1 | TRBD2 | TRBV9 | TGTGCCAGCAGCCCGCGACTAGCCCAAGAGCAGTTCTTC | CASSPRLAQEQFF
- | 14 | TRBJ1-2 | TRBD1 | TRBV5-5 | TGTGCCAGCCTGGGGGGACAGGGAGGTAAAGGCTACACCTTC | CASLGGQGGKGYTF
many | 12 | TRBJ2-1 | - | TRBV11-1 | TGTGCCAGCAGCTTACGAGGGGCTGAGCAGTTCTTC | CASSLRGAEQFF